Below are 13 T cell receptor beta chains sequenced from a single sample in a study of T cell responses to AZD1222 COVID-19 vaccine. Sequencing used immunoSEQ multiplex PCR; TCRdb keeps in-frame clones, though not all of them. This sample has about 150,000 clones, with about 88% found just once. The source was peripheral blood, collected on day 0 of AZD1222 vaccination. These receptors all stem from an adult in good health.

The J gene is TRBJ2-2, the V gene TRBV9; D gene uncertain. Trimming took off 4 bases at V and 5 bases at J, with 15 bases between the two ends. The CDR3 has 15 residues. Germline lookup yields CDR1 SGDLS and CDR2 YYNGEE. The CDR3 loop reads CASSPPQGWTGELFF. CDR3 nucleotides: TGTGCCAGCAGCCCCCCCCAAGGGTGGACCGGGGAGCTGTTTTTT.

For the CDR3, the DNA is TGTGCCAGCAGCCCAGGGAGGTCTAACTATGGCTACACCTTC. Translated, it gives CASSPGRSNYGYTF. The J gene is TRBJ1-2, the V gene TRBV7-2; D is perhaps TRBD1 (5 bases). This CDR3 comprises 14 residues. V was pared by 5 bases and J by 0 bases, with 10 bases between. CDR1 SGHTA and CDR2 FQGNSA come from the germline V gene.

This chain links TRBV30 with TRBJ2-5; D is possibly TRBD1 (6 bases). The CDR3 sequence is 14 residues long. V shed 1 base and J shed 4 bases, with 13 bases lying between them. CDR1 and CDR2 from the germline V gene are GTSNPN and SVGIG (reference sequence). CDR3: CAWSGDIRGETQYF. CDR3 bases: TGTGCCTGGAGTGGGGACATAAGAGGAGAGACCCAGTACTTC.

In DNA, the CDR3 is TGTGCCAGCAGCTTGGACAGCTATGGCTACACCTTC. Its protein is CASSLDSYGYTF. The rearrangement links TRBV7-9 to TRBJ1-2; the D gene is possibly TRBD1 (6 bases). Trimming left V 3 bases short and J 4 bases short, with 6 bases between. Per germline, CDR1 SEHNR and CDR2 FQNEAQ (reference sequence). The CDR3 runs 12 residues.

The rearrangement joins TRBV3-1 (or the pseudogene TRBV3-2) to TRBJ1-1; possibly TRBD1 for D (5 bases). Trimming cost V 4 bases and J 8 bases, with 14 bases left between them. The germline CDR1 and CDR2 sequences are LGHDT and YNNKEL (reference sequence). The CDR3 has 13 residues. The CDR3 is CASSRIRASEAFF. CDR3 coding DNA: TGTGCCAGCAGCCGTATCAGGGCCTCGGAAGCTTTCTTT.

The chain combines TRBV19 with TRBJ1-5, with 11 bases identical to TRBD1. The V segment lost 2 bases and the J segment 0 bases; nucleotides outside the gene matches: 9. This CDR3 has 19 residues. From germline, CDR1 is LNHDA and CDR2 SQIVND (reference sequence). CDR3 loop: CASSIRRTGGPRSNQPQHF. The CDR3 bases are TGTGCCAGTAGTATACGACGGACAGGGGGCCCACGTAGCAATCAGCCCCAGCATTTT.

This clone occurred once. The rearrangement uses TRBV25-1 and TRBJ1-6; possible D gene TRBD1, 6 bases. V gave up 5 bases and J gave up 7 bases, with 15 bases separating them. Germline lookup yields CDR1 MGHDK and CDR2 SYGVNS. There are 15 residues in the CDR3. The CDR3 bases are TGTGCCAGCAGTTGGGACCTCAGGGGCAATTCACCCCTCCACTTT. Translated, it gives CASSWDLRGNSPLHF.

V is TRBV18 and J is TRBJ1-5, with D unclear. This CDR3 is built from 13 residues. Trimming shortened V by 3 bases and J by 3 bases, and 6 bases separated the two germline ends. CDR1 is KGHSH, CDR2 LQKENI, per germline. The CDR3 loop reads CASSPNHNQPQHF. CDR3 sequence (DNA): TGTGCCAGCTCACCGAACCACAATCAGCCCCAGCATTTT. The variable domain in full, completed from reference TRBV18 and TRBJ1-5, reads NAGVMQNPRHLVRRRGQEARLRCSPMKGHSHVYWYRQLPEEGLKFMVYLQKENIIDESGMPKERFSAEFPKEGPSILRIQQVVRGDSAAYFCASSPNHNQPQHFGDGTRLSIL.

The chain carries TRBV5-4 and TRBJ2-3; 9 positions match TRBD2. CDR1 and CDR2 from the germline V gene are SGHNT and YYREEE (reference sequence). Germline trimming cut 5 bases from V and 5 bases from J; bases unmatched to any gene: 9. The CDR3 is 15 residues long. The CDR3 DNA reads TGTGCCAGCAGTAACGTAGCGGGGGCTAAAGATACGCAGTATTTT. It specifies CASSNVAGAKDTQYF.

The chain couples TRBV27 to TRBJ1-2, with D unresolved. The CDR3 is 14 residues long. The V gene lost 5 bases and the J gene lost 4 bases, with 14 bases spanning the gap. Germline CDR1 is MNHEY and CDR2 is SMNVEV (reference sequence). CDR3 sequence: CASSVGRGPYGYTF. CDR3 coding DNA: TGTGCCAGCAGTGTAGGTCGAGGGCCCTATGGCTACACCTTC.

This clone was counted between two and nine times. The gene calls are TRBV5-4 and TRBJ1-6; tentatively, D is TRBD1 (5 bases). CDR3 length: 16 amino acids. Trimming removed 0 bases from V and 9 bases from J, with 16 bases in between. Germline V gives CDR1 SGHNT, CDR2 YYREEE (reference sequence). The CDR3 DNA is TGTGCCAGCAGCTTGGCAGGTCAGGGTTCGGTTTCACCCCTCCACTTT. As protein: CASSLAGQGSVSPLHF.

This clone appeared once. DNA of the CDR3: TGTGCCATCAGTGAATTTGGACCGACCTCTGGGGCCAACGTCCTGACTTTC. It yields the protein CAISEFGPTSGANVLTF. V usage is TRBV10-3 and J usage is TRBJ2-6; D is undetermined. V gave up 3 bases and J gave up 0 bases, with 12 bases separating them. Germline CDR1 reads ENHRY; CDR2 reads SYGVKD. The CDR3 runs 17 residues.

V usage is TRBV4-1 and J usage is TRBJ1-1, with no clear D. The CDR3 is made up of 16 amino acids. Between the trimmed V and J ends, which lost 4 bases and 1 base, there was a span of 16 bases. Germline lookup yields CDR1 MGHRA and CDR2 YSYEKL. CDR3 protein: CASSPTVGFANTEAFF. The CDR3 coding sequence is TGCGCCAGCAGCCCCACCGTGGGGTTTGCGAACACTGAAGCTTTCTTT.